This T cell receptor beta chain was retrieved from a study of patients and donors after allogeneic stem cell transplantation. The V end lost 3 bases, the J end lost 9 bases, and 9 bases lay between the germline ends. The CDR3 contains 12 residues. TCRdb analysed the RT-PCR reads with MiXCR anew, one entry per CDR3 protein. Of about 960,000 distinct CDR3 sequences in the sample, about a sixth were seen once. The sample comprised blood, either unsorted or a sorted T cell fraction (not recorded which). The rearrangement uses TRBV12-3 or TRBV12-4 and TRBJ2-1; no definite D call. The TCR was taken from a human donor who was either an allogeneic HSCT recipient or a stem cell or donor lymphocyte infusion donor (not recorded which). It is not recorded whose cells these are; they may come from a transplant donor. As DNA, the CDR3 is TGTGCCAGCAGTTTGTCCTCCAGTGAGCAGTTCTTC. Protein sequence: CASSLSSSEQFF.